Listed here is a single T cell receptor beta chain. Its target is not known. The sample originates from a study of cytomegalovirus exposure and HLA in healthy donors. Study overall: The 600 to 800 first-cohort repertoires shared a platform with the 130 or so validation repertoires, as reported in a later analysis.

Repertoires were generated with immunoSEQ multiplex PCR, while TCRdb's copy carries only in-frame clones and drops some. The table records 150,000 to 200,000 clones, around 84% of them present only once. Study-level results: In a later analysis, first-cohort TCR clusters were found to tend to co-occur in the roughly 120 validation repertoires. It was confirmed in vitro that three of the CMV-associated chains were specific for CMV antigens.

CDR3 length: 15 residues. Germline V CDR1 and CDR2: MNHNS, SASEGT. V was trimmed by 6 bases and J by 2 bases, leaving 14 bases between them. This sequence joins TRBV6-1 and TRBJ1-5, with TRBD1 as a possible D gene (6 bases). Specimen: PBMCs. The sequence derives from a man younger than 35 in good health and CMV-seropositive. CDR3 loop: CASRRTGSGNQPQHF. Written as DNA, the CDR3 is TGTGCCAGCAGGCGTACAGGGTCCGGCAATCAGCCCCAGCATTTT.